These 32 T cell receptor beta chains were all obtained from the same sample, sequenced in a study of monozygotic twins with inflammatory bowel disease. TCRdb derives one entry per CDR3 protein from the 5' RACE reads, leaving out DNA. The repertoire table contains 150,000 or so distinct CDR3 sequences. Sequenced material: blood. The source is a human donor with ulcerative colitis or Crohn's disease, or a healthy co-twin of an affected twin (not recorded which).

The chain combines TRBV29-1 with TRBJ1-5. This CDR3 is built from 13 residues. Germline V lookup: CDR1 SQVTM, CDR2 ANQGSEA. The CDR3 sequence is CSVELSSNQPQHF. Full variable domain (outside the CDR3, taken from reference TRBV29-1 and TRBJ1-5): SAVISQKPSRDICQRGTSLTIQCQVDSQVTMMFWYRQQPGQSLTLIATANQGSEATYESGFVIDKFPISRPNLTFSTLTVSNMSPEDSSIYLCSVELSSNQPQHFGDGTRLSIL.

The CDR3 sequence is CASSSRQGSPQETQYF. This rearrangement joins TRBV6-1 to TRBJ2-5; TCRdb outputs TRBD1, but without DNA this stays unchecked. The CDR3 loop spans 16 amino acids. CDR1 and CDR2 from the germline V gene are MNHNS and SASEGT.

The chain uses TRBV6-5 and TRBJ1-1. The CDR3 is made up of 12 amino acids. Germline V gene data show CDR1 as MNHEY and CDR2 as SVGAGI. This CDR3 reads CASSSSATEAFF.

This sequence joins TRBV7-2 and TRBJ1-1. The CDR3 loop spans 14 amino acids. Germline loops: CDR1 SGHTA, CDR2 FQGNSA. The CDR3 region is CASSLEALNTEAFF.

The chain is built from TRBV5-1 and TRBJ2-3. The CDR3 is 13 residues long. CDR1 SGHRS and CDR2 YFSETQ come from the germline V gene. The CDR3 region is CASSLDTGDTQYF.

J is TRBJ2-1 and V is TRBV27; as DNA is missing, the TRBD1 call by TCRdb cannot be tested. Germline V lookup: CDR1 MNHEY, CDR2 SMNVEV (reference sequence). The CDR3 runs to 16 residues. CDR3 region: CASSSFRDSFMNEQFF.

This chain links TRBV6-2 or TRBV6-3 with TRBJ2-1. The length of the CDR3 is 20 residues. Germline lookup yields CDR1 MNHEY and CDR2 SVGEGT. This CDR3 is CASSYSIPRTQNLVYNEQFF.

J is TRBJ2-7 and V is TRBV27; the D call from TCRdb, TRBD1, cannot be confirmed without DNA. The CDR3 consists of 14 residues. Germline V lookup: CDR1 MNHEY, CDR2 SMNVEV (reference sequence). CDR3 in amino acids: CASSRRGSPYEQYF.

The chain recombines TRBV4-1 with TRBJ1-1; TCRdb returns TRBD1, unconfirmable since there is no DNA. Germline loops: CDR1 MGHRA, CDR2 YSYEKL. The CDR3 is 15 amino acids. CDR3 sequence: CASSQTFRGGTEAFF.

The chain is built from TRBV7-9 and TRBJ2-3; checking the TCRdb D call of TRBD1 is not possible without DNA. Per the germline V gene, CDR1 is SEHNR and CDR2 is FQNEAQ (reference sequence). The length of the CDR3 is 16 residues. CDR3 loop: CASSSPTGGDADTQYF.

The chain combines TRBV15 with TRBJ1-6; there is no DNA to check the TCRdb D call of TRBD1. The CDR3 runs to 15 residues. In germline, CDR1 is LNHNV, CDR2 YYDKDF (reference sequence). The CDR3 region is CATSRTPGQGAPLHF.

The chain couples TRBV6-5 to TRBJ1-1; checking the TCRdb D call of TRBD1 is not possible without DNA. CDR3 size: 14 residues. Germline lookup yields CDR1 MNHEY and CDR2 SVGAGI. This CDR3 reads CASSYDRSRAEAFF.

This CDR3 reads CASSFRDQQETQYF. The V call is TRBV5-4, the J call TRBJ2-5; TCRdb indicates TRBD1, and absent DNA this call remains unverified. Germline CDR1 SGHNT, CDR2 YYREEE (reference sequence). This CDR3 comprises 14 residues.

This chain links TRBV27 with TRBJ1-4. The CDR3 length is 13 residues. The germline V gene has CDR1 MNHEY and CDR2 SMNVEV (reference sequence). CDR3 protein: CASRAGRGGKLFF.

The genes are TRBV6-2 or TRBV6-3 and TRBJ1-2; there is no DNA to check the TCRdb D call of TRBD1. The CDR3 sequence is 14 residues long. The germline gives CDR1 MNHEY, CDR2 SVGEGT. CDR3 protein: CASGHRDRSYGYTF.

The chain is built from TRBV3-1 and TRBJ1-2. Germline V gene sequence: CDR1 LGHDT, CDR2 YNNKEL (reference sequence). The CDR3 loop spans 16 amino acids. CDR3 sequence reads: CASSPSSRARSYGYTF.

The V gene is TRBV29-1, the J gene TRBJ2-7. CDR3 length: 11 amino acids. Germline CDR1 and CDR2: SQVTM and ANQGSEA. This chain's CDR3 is CSVERSYEQYF.

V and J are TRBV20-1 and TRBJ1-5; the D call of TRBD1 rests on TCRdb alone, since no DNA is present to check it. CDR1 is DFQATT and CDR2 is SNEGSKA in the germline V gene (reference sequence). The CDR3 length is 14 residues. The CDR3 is CSARRGGSNQPQHF.

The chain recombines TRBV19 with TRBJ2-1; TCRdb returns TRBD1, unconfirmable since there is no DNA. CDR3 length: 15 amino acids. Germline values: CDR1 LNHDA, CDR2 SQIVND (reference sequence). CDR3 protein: CASSAGTWTYNEQFF.

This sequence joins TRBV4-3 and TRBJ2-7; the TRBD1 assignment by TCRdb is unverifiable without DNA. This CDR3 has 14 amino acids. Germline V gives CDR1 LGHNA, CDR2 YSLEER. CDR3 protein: CASSQEGPSYEQYF.

CDR3 sequence: CASSVGRDTGELFF. V usage is TRBV7-9 and J usage is TRBJ2-2. The CDR3 runs 14 residues. In germline, CDR1 is SEHNR, CDR2 FQNEAQ (reference sequence).

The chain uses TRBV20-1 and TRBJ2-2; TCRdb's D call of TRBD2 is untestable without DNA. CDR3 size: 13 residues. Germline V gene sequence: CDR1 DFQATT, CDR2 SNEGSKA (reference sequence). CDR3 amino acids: CSASGPETGELFF.

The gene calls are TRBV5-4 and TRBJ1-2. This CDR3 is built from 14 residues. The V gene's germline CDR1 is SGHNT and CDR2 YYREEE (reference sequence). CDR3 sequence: CASSFDRLNYGYTF.

CDR3: CASSYVTGTGADTQYF. The J gene is TRBJ2-3, the V gene TRBV6-5; the TCRdb call, TRBD1, lacks DNA for checking. Germline assignment: CDR1 MNHEY and CDR2 SVGAGI. The CDR3 is 16 amino acids.

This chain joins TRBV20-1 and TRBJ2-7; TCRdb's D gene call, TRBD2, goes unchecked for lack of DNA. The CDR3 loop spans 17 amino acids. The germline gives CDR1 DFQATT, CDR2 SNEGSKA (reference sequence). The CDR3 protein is CSARAPPGLAKAYEQYF.

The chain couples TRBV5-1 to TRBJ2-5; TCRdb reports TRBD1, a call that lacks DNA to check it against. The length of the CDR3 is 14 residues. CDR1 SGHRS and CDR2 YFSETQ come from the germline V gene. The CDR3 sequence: CASSENGGRETQYF.

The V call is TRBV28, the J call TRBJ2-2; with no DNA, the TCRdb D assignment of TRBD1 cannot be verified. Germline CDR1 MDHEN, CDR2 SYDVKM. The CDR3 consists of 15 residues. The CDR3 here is CASRIPGRDTGELFF.

The CDR3: CSGAGSPYEQYF. The V gene is TRBV20-1, the J gene TRBJ2-7. Germline-derived CDR1 and CDR2 are DFQATT and SNEGSKA (reference sequence). The CDR3 sequence is 12 residues long.

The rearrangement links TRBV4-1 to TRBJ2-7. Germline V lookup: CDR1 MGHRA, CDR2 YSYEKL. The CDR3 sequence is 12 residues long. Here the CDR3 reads CASSPDGYEQYF.

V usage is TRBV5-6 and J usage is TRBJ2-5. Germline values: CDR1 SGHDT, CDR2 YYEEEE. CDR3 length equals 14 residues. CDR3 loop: CASSLFGAQETQYF.

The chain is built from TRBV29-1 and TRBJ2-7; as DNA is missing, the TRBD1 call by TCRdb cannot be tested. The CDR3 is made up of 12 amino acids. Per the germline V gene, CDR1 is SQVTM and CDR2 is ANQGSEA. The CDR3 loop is CSVGSGVGEQYF.

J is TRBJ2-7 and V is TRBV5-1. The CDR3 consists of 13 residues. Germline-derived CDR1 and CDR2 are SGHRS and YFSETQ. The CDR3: CASSLGSSYEQYF.